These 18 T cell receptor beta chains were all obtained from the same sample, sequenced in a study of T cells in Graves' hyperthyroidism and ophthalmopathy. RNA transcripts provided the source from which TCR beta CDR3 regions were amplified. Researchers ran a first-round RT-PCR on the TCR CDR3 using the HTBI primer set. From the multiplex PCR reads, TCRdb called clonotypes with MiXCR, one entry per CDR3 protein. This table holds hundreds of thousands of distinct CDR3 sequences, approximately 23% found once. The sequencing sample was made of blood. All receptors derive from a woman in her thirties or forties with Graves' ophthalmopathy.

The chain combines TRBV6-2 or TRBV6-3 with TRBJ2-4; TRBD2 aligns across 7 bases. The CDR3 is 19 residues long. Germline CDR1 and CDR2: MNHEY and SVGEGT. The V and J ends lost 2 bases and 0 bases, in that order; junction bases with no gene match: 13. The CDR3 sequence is CASSYQRDHLELAKNIQYF. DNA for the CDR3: TGTGCCAGCAGTTACCAGCGGGACCACCTAGAACTAGCCAAAAACATTCAGTACTTC.

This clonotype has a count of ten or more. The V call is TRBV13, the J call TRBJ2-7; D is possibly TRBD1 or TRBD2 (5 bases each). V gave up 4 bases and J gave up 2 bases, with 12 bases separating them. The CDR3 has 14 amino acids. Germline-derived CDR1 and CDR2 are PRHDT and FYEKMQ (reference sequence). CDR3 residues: CASSSIGAAYEQYF. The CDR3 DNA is TGTGCCAGCAGCTCAATCGGGGCGGCCTACGAGCAGTACTTC.

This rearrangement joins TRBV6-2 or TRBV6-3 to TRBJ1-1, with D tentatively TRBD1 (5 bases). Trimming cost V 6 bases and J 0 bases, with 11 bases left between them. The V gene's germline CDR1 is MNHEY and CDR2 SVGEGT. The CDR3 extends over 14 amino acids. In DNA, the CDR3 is TGTGCCAGCAGAATCGACAGCATGAACACTGAAGCTTTCTTT. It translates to CASRIDSMNTEAFF.

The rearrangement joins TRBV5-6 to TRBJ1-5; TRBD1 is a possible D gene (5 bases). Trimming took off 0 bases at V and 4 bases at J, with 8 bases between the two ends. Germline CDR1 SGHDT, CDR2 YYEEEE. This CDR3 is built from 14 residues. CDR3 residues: CASSLAGYNQPQHF. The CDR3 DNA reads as TGTGCCAGCAGCTTGGCAGGGTATAATCAGCCCCAGCATTTT.

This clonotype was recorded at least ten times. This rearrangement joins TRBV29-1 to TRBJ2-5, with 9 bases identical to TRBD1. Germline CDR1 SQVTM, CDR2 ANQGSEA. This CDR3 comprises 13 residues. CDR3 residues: CNGGQGHRETQYF. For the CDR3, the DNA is TGCAACGGAGGACAGGGGCATAGAGAGACCCAGTACTTC.

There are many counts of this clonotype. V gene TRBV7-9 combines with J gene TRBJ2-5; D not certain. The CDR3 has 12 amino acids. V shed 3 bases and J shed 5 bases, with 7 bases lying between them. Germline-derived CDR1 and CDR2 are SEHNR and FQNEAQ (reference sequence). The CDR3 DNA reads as TGTGCCAGCAGCTTCCCATGGGAGACCCAGTACTTC. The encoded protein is CASSFPWETQYF.

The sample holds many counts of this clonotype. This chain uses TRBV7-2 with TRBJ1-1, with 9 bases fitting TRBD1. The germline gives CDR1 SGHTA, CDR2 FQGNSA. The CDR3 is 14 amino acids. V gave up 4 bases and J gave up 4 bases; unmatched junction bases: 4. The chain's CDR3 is CASSWDRESTEAFF. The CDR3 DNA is TGTGCCAGCAGCTGGGACAGGGAGAGCACTGAAGCTTTCTTT.

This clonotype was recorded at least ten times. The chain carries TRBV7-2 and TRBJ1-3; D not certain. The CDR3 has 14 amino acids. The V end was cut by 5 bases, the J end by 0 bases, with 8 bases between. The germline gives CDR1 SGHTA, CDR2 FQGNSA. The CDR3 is CASSVQLSGNTIYF. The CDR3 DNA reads TGTGCCAGCAGCGTACAGCTCTCTGGAAACACCATATATTTT.

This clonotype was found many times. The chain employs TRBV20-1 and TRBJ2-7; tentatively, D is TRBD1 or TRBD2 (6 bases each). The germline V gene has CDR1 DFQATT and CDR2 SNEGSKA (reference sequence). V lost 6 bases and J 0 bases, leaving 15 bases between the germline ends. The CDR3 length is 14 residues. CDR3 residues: CSAGGGEGSYEQYF. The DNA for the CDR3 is TGCAGTGCAGGGGGAGGTGAGGGCTCCTACGAGCAGTACTTC.

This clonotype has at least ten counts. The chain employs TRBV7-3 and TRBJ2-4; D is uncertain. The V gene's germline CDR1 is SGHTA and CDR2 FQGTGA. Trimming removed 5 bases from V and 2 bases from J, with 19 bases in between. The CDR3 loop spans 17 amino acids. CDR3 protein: CASSAKRTSVTKNIQYF. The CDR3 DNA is TGTGCCAGCAGCGCGAAGCGCACGTCAGTTACCAAAAACATTCAGTACTTC.

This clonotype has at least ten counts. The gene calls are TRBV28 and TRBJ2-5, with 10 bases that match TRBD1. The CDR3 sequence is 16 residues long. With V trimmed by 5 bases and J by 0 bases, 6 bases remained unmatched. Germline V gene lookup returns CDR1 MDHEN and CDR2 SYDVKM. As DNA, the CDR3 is TGTGCCAGCAGTGCTAGACAGGGGGCCAACCAAGAGACCCAGTACTTC. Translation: CASSARQGANQETQYF.

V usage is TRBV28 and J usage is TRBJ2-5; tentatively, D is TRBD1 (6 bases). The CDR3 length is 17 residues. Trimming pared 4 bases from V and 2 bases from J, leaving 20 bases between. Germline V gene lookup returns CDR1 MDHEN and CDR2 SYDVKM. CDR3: CASSSIFDRTEQETQYF. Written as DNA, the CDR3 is TGTGCCAGCAGTTCAATCTTCGACAGGACGGAGCAAGAGACCCAGTACTTC. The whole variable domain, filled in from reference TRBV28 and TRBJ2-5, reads DVKVTQSSRYLVKRTGEKVFLECVQDMDHENMFWYRQDPGLGLRLIYFSYDVKMKEKGDIPEGYSVSREKKERFSLILESASTNQTSMYLCASSSIFDRTEQETQYFGPGTRLLVL.

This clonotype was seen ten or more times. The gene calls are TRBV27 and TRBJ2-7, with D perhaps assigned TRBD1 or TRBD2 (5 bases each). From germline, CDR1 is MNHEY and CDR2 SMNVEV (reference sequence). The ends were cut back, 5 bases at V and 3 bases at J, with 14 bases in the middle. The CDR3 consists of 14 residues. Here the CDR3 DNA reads TGTGCCAGCAGTCGGGACGGAGTGGGCTACGAGCAGTACTTC. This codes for CASSRDGVGYEQYF.

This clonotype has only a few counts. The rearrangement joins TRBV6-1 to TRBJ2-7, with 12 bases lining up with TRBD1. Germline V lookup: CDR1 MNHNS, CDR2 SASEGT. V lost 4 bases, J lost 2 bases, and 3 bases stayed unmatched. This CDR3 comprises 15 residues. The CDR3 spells CASSAGQGATYEQYF. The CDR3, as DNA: TGTGCCAGCAGTGCGGGACAGGGGGCGACCTACGAGCAGTACTTC.

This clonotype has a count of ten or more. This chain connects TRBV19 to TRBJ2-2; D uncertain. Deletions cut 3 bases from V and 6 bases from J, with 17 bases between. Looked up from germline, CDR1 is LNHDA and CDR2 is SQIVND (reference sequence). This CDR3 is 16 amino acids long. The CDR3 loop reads CASSIFSSFLPGELFF. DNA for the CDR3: TGTGCCAGTAGTATCTTCTCCAGCTTCCTCCCCGGGGAGCTGTTTTTT.

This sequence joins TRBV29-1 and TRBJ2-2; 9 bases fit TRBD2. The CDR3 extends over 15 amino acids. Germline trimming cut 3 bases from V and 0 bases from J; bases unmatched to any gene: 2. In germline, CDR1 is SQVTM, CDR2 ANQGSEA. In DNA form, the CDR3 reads TGCAGCGTTGACCCTAGCGGGGCGAACACCGGGGAGCTGTTTTTT. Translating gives CSVDPSGANTGELFF.

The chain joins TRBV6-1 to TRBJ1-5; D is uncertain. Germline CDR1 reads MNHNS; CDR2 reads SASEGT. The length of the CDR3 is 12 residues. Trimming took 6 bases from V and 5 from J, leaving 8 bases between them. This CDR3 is CASSNRDQPQHF. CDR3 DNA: TGTGCCAGCAGCAATCGTGATCAGCCCCAGCATTTT.

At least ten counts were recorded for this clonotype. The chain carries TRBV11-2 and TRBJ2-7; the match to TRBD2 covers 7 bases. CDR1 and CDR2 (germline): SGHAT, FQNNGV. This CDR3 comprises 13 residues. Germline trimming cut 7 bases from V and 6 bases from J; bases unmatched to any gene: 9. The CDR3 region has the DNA TGTGCCAGCACAGGACTAGTTTTAAGCGAGCAGTACTTC. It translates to CASTGLVLSEQYF.